This entry lists 14 T cell receptor beta chains sequenced from one sample in a study of T cell repertoires in cytomegalovirus infection. A single record per CDR3 protein comes from TCRdb applying MiXCR to the reads. The data show approximately 630,000 distinct CDR3 sequences, with roughly 24% seen just once and approximately 8% held by the top ten. The source material was CD8+ T cells from PBMCs. The receptors derive from a human donor in good health (CMV status not recorded). Some clones in this sample may be carry-over from other donors' samples.

The J gene is TRBJ2-5, the V gene TRBV6-5; no clear D gene. This CDR3 contains 12 residues. Germline V gives CDR1 MNHEY, CDR2 SVGAGI. V was trimmed by 5 bases and J by 6 bases, leaving 10 bases between them. DNA of the CDR3: TGTGCCAGCAGTGCCACGTGGCAGACCCAGTACTTC. It is translated as CASSATWQTQYF.

The chain is built from TRBV6-5 and TRBJ1-1; TRBD1 might be the D (5 bases). CDR3 length equals 15 residues. V was clipped by 0 bases and J by 4 bases, with 12 bases between them. Looked up from germline, CDR1 is MNHEY and CDR2 is SVGAGI. The CDR3 DNA follows: TGTGCCAGCAGTTACTCGACGGGGGGGACCACTGAAGCTTTCTTT. Protein product: CASSYSTGGTTEAFF.

The chain joins TRBV4-1 to TRBJ1-1, with TRBD1 as a possible D gene (5 bases). The CDR3 is 16 residues long. From germline, CDR1 is MGHRA and CDR2 YSYEKL. Trimming shortened V by 4 bases and J by 0 bases, and 15 bases separated the two germline ends. The CDR3 DNA reads TGCGCCAGCAGCCCTCGGACACTTGTAATGAACACTGAAGCTTTCTTT. Translation: CASSPRTLVMNTEAFF.

V gene TRBV4-1 combines with J gene TRBJ2-5; weak D call: TRBD2 (5 bases). The V gene's germline CDR1 is MGHRA and CDR2 YSYEKL. Trimming took off 0 bases at V and 9 bases at J, with 17 bases between the two ends. The CDR3 sequence is 15 residues long. DNA for the CDR3: TGCGCCAGCAGCCAAGATGGGAGTTGGACCGGGGCCCAGTACTTC. Its protein product is CASSQDGSWTGAQYF.

The chain has TRBV4-3 and TRBJ1-5; the D is unclear. V was shortened by 0 bases and J by 3 bases, with 9 bases between the two germline ends. CDR3 length equals 15 residues. Germline-derived CDR1 and CDR2 are LGHNA and YSLEER. This CDR3 reads CASSQDYGPNQPQHF. For the CDR3, the DNA is TGCGCCAGCAGCCAAGACTACGGGCCCAATCAGCCCCAGCATTTT.

This clonotype was recorded at least ten times. The rearrangement uses TRBV7-2 and TRBJ2-7; 8 nucleotides agree with TRBD1. CDR1 SGHTA and CDR2 FQGNSA come from the germline V gene. The length of the CDR3 is 14 residues. J gave up 6 bases and V 4 bases, and 8 bases lay outside the gene matches. In DNA form, the CDR3 reads TGTGCCAGCAGCTCGGACAGGGTCGGGTCCGAGCAGTACGTC. It yields the protein CASSSDRVGSEQYV.

This clonotype was counted a few times. The CDR3, as DNA: TGTGCCAGCAGTGACAGGGGCGATGAGCAGTTCTTC. Translated: CASSDRGDEQFF. The chain employs TRBV2 and TRBJ2-1; a possible D gene is TRBD1 (6 bases). Germline assignment: CDR1 SNHLY and CDR2 FYNNEI. The CDR3 is 12 residues long. V shed 3 bases and J shed 8 bases, with 8 bases lying between them.

The V gene is TRBV4-1, the J gene TRBJ1-1, with 10 bases that match TRBD1. Per the germline V gene, CDR1 is MGHRA and CDR2 is YSYEKL. The V gene end was trimmed by 3 bases and the J gene end by 3 bases; junction bases not matched to a gene: 4. This CDR3 comprises 15 residues. CDR3: CASSQVTGGDTEAFF. The CDR3 DNA sequence: TGCGCCAGCAGCCAGGTGACAGGGGGCGACACTGAAGCTTTCTTT.

The J gene is TRBJ2-5, the V gene TRBV27; 8 nucleotides match TRBD2. Trimming took 5 bases from V and 1 from J; bases not matched to a gene: 9. The CDR3 is 16 amino acids. Germline CDR1 MNHEY, CDR2 SMNVEV (reference sequence). This CDR3 is CASSHRGGQRQETQYF. The DNA of the CDR3 is TGTGCCAGCAGTCACCGGGGGGGCCAACGCCAAGAGACCCAGTACTTC.

The sample holds a few counts of this clonotype. The genes are TRBV24-1 and TRBJ2-7; 9 nucleotides match TRBD1. V shed 4 bases, J shed 1 base, and the junction held 7 bases outside the gene matches. CDR3 length: 16 residues. CDR1 is KGHDR, CDR2 SFDVKD, per germline. The CDR3 reads CATSDRGQGMSYEQYF. CDR3 DNA: TGTGCCACCAGTGACCGCGGACAGGGGATGTCCTACGAGCAGTACTTC.

The sample holds many counts of this clonotype. The chain joins TRBV4-3 to TRBJ2-1; D uncertain. Looked up from germline, CDR1 is LGHNA and CDR2 is YSLEER. The CDR3 has 16 amino acids. V was trimmed by 0 bases and J by 10 bases, leaving 19 bases between them. CDR3 loop: CASSQDHRDNLREQFF. In DNA form, the CDR3 reads TGCGCCAGCAGCCAAGATCATCGAGACAACCTTCGAGAGCAGTTCTTC.

This clonotype was detected only a few times. The chain is built from TRBV4-3 and TRBJ2-3; D is unresolved. V dropped 0 bases and J dropped 0 bases, with 10 bases sitting between them. This CDR3 region has 16 residues. Germline-derived CDR1 and CDR2 are LGHNA and YSLEER. The CDR3 region has the DNA TGCGCCAGCAGCCAAGATCTGTGGCAAAGCACAGATACGCAGTATTTT. Translated, it gives CASSQDLWQSTDTQYF.

This clonotype was recorded at least ten times. The rearrangement links TRBV28 to TRBJ2-7; D may correspond to TRBD1 or TRBD2 (5 bases each). Germline V gene data show CDR1 as MDHEN and CDR2 as SYDVKM. CDR3 length: 14 amino acids. The V and J ends lost 4 bases and 3 bases respectively, with 13 bases between them. The CDR3 region has the DNA TGTGCCAGCAGTTCACCCGAGGGGATCTACGAGCAGTACGTC. Translated: CASSSPEGIYEQYV.

This clonotype was observed many times. The chain couples TRBV6-5 to TRBJ1-5; D is undetermined. The CDR3 contains 14 residues. V dropped 0 bases and J dropped 2 bases, with 5 bases sitting between them. Germline V gene sequence: CDR1 MNHEY, CDR2 SVGAGI. CDR3 loop: CASSYSVGNQPQHF. The CDR3 DNA reads as TGTGCCAGCAGTTACTCGGTCGGCAATCAGCCCCAGCATTTT.